The sequence of this TCR beta chain was determined in a study of cytomegalovirus exposure and HLA in healthy donors. Germline lookup yields CDR1 LNHDA and CDR2 SQIVND (reference sequence). V was cut by 2 bases and J by 0 bases, with 10 bases left in between. The CDR3 consists of 16 residues. The PCR had 60 Vbeta and 13 Jbeta primers. Clones were read by immunoSEQ multiplex PCR, and TCRdb kept only the in-frame ones, dropping some. The sample yields over 150,000 clones, just over 75% seen once. J is TRBJ2-2 and V is TRBV19; the D is unclear. The TCR comes from a woman aged 55 to 70 in good health and CMV-seropositive. The sequencing input was PBMCs. CDR3 bases: TGTGCCAGTAGTATACGCGCGGTAACGAACACCGGGGAGCTGTTTTTT. This gives the protein CASSIRAVTNTGELFF.